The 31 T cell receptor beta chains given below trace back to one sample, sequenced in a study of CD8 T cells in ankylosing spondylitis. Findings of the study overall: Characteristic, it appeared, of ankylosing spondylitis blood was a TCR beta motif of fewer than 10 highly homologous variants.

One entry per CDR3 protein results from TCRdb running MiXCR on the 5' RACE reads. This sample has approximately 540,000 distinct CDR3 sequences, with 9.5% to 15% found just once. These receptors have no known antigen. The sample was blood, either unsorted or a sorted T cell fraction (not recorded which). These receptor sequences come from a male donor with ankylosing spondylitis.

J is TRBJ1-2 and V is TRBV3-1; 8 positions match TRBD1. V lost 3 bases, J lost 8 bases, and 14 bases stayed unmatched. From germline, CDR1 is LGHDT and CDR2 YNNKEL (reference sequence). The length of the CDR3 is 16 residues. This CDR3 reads CASSHLRLQGGGGYTF. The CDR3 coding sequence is TGTGCCAGCAGCCACCTCAGATTACAGGGGGGTGGCGGCTACACCTTC.

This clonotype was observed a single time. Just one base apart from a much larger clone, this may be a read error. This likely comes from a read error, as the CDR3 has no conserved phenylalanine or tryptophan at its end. CDR3 region: CAIRGPTNTEAFC. The CDR3 bases are TGTGCCATCAGGGGACCCACGAACACTGAAGCTTTCTGT. The chain has TRBV10-3 and TRBJ1-1, with a possible D match to TRBD1 (5 bases). V lost 6 bases to trimming and J lost 1 base, with 9 bases between them. Germline-derived CDR1 and CDR2 are ENHRY and SYGVKD. The CDR3 loop spans 13 amino acids.

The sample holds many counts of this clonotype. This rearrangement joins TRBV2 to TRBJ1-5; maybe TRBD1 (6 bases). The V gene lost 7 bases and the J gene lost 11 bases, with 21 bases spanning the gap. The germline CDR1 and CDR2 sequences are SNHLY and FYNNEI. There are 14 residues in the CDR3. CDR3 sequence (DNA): TGTGCCAGCACCATAAGGGGGGGGCGCGGAGCCCAGCATTTT. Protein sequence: CASTIRGGRGAQHF.

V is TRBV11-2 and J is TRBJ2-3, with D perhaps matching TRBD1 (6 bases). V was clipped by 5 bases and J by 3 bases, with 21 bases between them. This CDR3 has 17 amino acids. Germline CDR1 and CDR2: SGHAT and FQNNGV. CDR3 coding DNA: TGTGCCAGCAGCCCCCGGCTAGCAGGGGTTGAGACAGATACGCAGTATTTT. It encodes CASSPRLAGVETDTQYF.

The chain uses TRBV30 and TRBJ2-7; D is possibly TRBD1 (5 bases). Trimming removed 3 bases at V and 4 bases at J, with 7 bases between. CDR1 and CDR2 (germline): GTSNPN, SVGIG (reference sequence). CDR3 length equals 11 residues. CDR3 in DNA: TGTGCCTGGAGGGGGCAATACGAGCAGTACTTC. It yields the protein CAWRGQYEQYF. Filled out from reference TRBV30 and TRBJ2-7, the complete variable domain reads SQTIHQWPATLVQPVGSPLSLECTVEGTSNPNLYWYRQAAGRGLQLLFYSVGIGQISSEVPQNLSASRPQDRQFILSSKKLLLSDSGFYLCAWRGQYEQYFGPGTRLTVT.

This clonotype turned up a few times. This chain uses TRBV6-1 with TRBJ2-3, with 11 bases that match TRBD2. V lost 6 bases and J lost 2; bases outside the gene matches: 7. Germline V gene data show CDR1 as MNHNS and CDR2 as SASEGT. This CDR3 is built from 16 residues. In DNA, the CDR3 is TGTGCCAGCAGCCGCGGGACTAGCGGTACCACAGATACGCAGTATTTT. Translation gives CASSRGTSGTTDTQYF.

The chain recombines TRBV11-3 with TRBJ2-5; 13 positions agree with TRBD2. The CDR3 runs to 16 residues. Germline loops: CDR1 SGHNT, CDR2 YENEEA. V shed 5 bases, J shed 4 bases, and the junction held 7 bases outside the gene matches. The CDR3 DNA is TGTGCCAGCAGCCCGGGACTAGCGGGATCAGGAGAGACCCAGTACTTC. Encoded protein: CASSPGLAGSGETQYF.

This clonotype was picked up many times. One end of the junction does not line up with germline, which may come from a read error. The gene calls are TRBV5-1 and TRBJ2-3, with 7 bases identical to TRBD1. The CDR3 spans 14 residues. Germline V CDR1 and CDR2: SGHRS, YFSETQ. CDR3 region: CASSLDRGTDTQYF. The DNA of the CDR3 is TGTGCCAGCAGCTTAGACAGGGGCACAGATACGCAGTATTTT.

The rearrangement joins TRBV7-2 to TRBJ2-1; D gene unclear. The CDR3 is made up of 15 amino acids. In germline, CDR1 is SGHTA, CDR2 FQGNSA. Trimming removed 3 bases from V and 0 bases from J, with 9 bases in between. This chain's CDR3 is CASSLGRTSYNEQFF. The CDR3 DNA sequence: TGTGCCAGCAGCTTGGGTCGAACCTCCTACAATGAGCAGTTCTTC.

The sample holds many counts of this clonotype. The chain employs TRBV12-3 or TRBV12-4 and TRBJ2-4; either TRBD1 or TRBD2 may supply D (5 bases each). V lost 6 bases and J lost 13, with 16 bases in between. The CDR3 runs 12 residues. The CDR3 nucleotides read TGTGCCAGCAGCTCCTTGCCGGGACCGCAGTACTTC. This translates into CASSSLPGPQYF.

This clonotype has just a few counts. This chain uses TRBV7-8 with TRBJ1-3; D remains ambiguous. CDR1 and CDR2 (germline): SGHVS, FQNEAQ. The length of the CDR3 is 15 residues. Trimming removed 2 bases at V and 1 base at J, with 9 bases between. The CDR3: CASSLMAGSGNTIYF. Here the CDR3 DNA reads TGTGCCAGCAGCTTAATGGCGGGGTCTGGAAACACCATATATTTT.

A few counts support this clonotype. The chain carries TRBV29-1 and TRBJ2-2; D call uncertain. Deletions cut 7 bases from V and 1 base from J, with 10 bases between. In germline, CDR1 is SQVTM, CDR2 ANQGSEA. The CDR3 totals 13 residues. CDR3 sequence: CSGYRRNTGELFF. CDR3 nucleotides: TGCAGCGGATACAGAAGGAACACCGGGGAGCTGTTTTTT.

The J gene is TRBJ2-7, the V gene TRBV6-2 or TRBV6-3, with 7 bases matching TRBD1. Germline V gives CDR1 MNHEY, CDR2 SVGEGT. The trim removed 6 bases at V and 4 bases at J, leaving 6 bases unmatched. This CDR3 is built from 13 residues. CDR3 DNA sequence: TGTGCCAGCAGCTCTCCACAGGGGTACGAGCAGTACGTC. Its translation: CASSSPQGYEQYV.

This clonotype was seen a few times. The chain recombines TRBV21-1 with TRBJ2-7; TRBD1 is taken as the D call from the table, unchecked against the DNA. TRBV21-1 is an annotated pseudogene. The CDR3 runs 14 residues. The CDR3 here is CASISDRPSYEQYV. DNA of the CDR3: TGTGCCAGCATCTCAGACAGGCCGTCCTACGAGCAGTACGTC.

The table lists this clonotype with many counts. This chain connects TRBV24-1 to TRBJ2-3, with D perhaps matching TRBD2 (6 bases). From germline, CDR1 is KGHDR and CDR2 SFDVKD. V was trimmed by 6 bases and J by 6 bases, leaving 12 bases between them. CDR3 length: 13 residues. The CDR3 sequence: CATSRGERDTQYF. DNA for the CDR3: TGTGCCACCAGTCGCGGGGAAAGGGATACGCAGTATTTT.

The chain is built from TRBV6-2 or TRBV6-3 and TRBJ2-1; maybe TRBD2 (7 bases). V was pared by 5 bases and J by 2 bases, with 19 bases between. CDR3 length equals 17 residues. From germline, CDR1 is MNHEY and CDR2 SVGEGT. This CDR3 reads CASSSRSRGGTYNEQFF. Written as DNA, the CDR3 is TGTGCCAGCAGTAGTAGGTCGAGGGGGGGGACCTACAATGAGCAGTTCTTC.

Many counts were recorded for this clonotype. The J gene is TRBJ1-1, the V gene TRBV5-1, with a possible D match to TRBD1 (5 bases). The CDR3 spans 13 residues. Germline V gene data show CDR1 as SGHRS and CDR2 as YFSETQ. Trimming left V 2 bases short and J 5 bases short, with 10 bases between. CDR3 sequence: CASSFDGGTEAFF. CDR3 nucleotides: TGCGCCAGCAGCTTCGATGGGGGGACTGAAGCTTTCTTT.

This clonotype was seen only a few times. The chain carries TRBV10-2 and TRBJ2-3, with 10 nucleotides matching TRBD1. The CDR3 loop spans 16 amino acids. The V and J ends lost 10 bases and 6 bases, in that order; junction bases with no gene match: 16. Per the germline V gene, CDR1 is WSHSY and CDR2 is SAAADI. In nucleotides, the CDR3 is TGCGCCACCAGCACATCAGGGACAGGGGACCTCGATACGCAGTATTTT. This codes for CATSTSGTGDLDTQYF.

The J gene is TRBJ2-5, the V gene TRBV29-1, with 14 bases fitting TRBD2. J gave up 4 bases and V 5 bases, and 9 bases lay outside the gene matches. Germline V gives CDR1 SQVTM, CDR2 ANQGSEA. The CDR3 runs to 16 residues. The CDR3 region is CSVRPGLAGVGETQYF. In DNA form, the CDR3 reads TGCAGCGTTCGCCCGGGACTAGCGGGAGTGGGAGAGACCCAGTACTTC.

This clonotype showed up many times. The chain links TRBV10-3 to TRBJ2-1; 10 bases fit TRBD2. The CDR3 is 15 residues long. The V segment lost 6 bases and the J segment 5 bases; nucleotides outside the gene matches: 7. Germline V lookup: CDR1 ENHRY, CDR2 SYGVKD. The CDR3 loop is CAIRDSGRPHNEQFF. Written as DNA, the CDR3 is TGTGCCATCAGGGATAGCGGGAGGCCCCACAATGAGCAGTTCTTC.

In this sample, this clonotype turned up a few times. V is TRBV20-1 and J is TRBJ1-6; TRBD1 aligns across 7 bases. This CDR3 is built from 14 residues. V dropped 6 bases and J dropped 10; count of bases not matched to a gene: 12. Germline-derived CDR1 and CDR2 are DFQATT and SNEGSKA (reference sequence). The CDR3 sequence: CSATRQGGGSPLHF. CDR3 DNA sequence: TGCAGTGCAACGAGACAGGGAGGCGGATCACCCCTCCACTTT.

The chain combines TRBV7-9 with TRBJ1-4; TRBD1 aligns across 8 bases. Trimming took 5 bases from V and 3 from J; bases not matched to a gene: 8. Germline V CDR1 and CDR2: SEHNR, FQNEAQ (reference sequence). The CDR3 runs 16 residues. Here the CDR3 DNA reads TGTGCCAGCAGCGGGTCAGGGGGCCGCGCTAATGAAAAACTGTTTTTT. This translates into CASSGSGGRANEKLFF.

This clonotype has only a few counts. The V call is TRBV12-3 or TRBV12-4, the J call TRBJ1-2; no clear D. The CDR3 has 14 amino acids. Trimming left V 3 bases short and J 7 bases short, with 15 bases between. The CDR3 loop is CASSFGHLSLGYTF. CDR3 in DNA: TGTGCCAGCAGTTTTGGGCATCTATCCCTTGGCTACACCTTC.

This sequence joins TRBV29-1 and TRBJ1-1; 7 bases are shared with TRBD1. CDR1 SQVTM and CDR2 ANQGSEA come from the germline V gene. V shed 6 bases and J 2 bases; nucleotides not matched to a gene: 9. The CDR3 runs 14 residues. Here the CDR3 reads CSVPRTGGNTEAFF. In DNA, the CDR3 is TGCAGCGTCCCCCGGACAGGAGGAAACACTGAAGCTTTCTTT.

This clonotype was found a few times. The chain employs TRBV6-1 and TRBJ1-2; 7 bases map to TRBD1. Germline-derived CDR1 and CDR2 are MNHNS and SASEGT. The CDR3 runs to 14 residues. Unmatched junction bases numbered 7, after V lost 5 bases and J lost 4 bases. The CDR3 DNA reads TGTGCCAGCAGTCAAGGGGGCTCCCTCTATGGCTACACCTTC. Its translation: CASSQGGSLYGYTF.

CDR3 nucleotides: TGCAGCGTTGAACGGCGGGAAAAACTGTTTTTT. Amino acid sequence: CSVERREKLFF. This rearrangement joins TRBV29-1 to TRBJ1-4; D gene unclear. CDR3 length: 11 amino acids. Between the trimmed V and J ends, which lost 2 bases and 8 bases, there was a span of 6 bases. From germline, CDR1 is SQVTM and CDR2 ANQGSEA.

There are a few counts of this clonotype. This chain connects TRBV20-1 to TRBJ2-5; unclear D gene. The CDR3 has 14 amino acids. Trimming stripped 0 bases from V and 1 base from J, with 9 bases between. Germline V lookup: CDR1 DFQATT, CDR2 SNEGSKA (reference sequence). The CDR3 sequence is CSARDGQLQETQYF. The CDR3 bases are TGCAGTGCTAGAGATGGGCAGCTCCAAGAGACCCAGTACTTC.

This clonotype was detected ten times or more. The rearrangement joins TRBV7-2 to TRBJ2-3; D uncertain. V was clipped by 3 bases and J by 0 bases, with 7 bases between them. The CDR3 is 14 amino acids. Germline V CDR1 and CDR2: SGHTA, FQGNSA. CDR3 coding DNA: TGTGCCAGCAGCTTTGCCTCTAGCACAGATACGCAGTATTTT. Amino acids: CASSFASSTDTQYF.

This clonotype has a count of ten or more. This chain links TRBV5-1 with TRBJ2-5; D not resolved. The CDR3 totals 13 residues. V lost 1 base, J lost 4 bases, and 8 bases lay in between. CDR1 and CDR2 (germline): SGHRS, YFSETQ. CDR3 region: CASSLWGIETQYF. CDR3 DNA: TGCGCCAGCAGCTTGTGGGGTATAGAGACCCAGTACTTC.

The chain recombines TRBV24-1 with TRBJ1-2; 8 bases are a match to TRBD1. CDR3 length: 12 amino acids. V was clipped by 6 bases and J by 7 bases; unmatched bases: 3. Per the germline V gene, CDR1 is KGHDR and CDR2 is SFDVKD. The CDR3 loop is CATSLGTGGYTF. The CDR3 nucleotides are TGTGCCACCAGTTTGGGGACAGGTGGCTACACCTTC.

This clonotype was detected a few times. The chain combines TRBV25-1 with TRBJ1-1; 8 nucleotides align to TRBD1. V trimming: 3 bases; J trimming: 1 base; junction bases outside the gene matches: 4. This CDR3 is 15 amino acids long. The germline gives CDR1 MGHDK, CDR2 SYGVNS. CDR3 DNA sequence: TGTGCCAGCAGTGACCGTGACAGGGGGAACACTGAAGCTTTCTTT. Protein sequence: CASSDRDRGNTEAFF.